These T cell receptor beta chains were read from a single sample in a study of a mutant IDH1 vaccine in newly diagnosed glioma. These receptors have no identified antigens. The data were produced by immunoSEQ multiplex PCR, yet TCRdb's version contains in-frame clones alone and is incomplete. The sample yields tens of thousands of clones, less than 85% seen once. Sequencing used PBMCs, obtained from a glioma patient whose treatment included an IDH1 peptide vaccine. These receptors all stem from a man aged 25-45 years with glioma. CDR3s include the opening cysteine and the closing phenylalanine or tryptophan. D genes are given only for firm matches.

d_gene	v_gene	j_gene	CDR3nt	CDR3aa
-	TRBV15	TRBJ2-1	TGTGCCACCAGCAGAGGTCGCGCTTTAGGCTCCTACAATGAGCAGTTCTTC	CATSRGRALGSYNEQFF
-	TRBV19	TRBJ1-1	TGTGCCACCCAGGGGATGGGGACCACTGAAGCTTTCTTT	CATQGMGTTEAFF
TRBD2	TRBV7-3	TRBJ2-1	TGTGCCAGCAGCTTGGCTAGCGGGAGGGCCGCCTACAATGAGCAGTTCTTC	CASSLASGRAAYNEQFF
-	TRBV30	TRBJ2-1	TGTGCCTCGATGAACAGGAGTTTGGTTAAAGGTGAGCAGTTCTTC	CASMNRSLVKGEQFF
-	TRBV10-3	TRBJ1-1	TGTGCCATCAGTGAGTACGATGAAGCTTTCTTT	CAISEYDEAFF
-	TRBV7-9	TRBJ2-7	TGTGCCAGCAGCTCCCCGGGACCGCTTTACGAGCAGTACTTC	CASSSPGPLYEQYF
-	TRBV28	TRBJ1-6	TGTGCCAGCAGTGGGCTACCGGCGGAGGGCTCACCCCTCCACTTT	CASSGLPAEGSPLHF
TRBD2	TRBV28	TRBJ2-1	TGTGCCAGCAGTATAATAGCGGGAGCGGGAGGCAATGAGCAGTTCTTC	CASSIIAGAGGNEQFF
TRBD2	TRBV29-1	TRBJ2-1	TGCAGCGTGAGGAAGACTAGCGGGGGATACAATGAGCAGTTCTTC	CSVRKTSGGYNEQFF
-	TRBV9	TRBJ1-2	TGTGCCAGCAGCGCGGGACGGGTGAGTGGCGGCTACACCTTC	CASSAGRVSGGYTF
-	TRBV19	TRBJ1-2	TGTGCCAGTAGTTCTACGGGGGGACGCAGAAGGTATGGCTACACCTTC	CASSSTGGRRRYGYTF